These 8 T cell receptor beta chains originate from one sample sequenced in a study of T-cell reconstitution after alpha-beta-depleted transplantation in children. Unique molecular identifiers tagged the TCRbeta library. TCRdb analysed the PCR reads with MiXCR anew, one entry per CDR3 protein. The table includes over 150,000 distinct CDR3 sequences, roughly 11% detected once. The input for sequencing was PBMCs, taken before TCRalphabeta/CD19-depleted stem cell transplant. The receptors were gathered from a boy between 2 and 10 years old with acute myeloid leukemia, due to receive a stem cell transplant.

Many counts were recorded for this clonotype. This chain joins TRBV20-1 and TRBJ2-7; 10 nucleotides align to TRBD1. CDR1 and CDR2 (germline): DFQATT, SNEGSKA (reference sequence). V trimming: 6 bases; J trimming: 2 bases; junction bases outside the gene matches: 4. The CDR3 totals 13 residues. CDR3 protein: CSAWGQGPYEQYF. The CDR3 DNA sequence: TGCAGTGCATGGGGACAGGGGCCCTACGAGCAGTACTTC.

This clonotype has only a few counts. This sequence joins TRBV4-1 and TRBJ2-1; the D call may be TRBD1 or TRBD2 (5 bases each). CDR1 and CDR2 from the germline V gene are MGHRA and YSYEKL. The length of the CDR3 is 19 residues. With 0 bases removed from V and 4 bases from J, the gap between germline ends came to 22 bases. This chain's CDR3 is CASSQDQGWDGEHYNEQFF. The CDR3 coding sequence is TGCGCCAGCAGCCAAGATCAGGGTTGGGACGGCGAGCATTACAATGAGCAGTTCTTC.

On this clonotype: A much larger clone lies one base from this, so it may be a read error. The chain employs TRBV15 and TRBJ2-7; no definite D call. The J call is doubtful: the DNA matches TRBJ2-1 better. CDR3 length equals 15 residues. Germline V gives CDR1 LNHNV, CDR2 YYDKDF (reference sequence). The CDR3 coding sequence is TGTGCCACCAGCAGATCTAGGGCGGAGTCCTACGAGCAGTTCTTC. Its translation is CATSRSRAESYEQFF.

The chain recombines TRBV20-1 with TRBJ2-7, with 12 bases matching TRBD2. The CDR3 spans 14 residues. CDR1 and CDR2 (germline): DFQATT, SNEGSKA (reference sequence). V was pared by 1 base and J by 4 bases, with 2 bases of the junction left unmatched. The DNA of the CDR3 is TGCAGTGCTAGAGCGGGACTAGCGGGTTACGAGCAGTACTTC. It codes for CSARAGLAGYEQYF.

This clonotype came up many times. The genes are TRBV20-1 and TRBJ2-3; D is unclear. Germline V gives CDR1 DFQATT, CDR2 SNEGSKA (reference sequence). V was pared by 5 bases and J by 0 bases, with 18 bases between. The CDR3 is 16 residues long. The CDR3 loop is CSAPKGHQSSTDTQYF. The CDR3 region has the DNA TGCAGTGCTCCCAAAGGGCACCAATCAAGCACAGATACGCAGTATTTT.

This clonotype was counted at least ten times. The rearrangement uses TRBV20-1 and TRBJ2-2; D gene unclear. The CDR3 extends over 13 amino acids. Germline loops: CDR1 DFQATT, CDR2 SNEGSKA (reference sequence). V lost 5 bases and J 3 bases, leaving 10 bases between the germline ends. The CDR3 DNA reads TGCAGTGCTCAGTCACAGTACACCGGGGAGCTGTTTTTT. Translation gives CSAQSQYTGELFF.

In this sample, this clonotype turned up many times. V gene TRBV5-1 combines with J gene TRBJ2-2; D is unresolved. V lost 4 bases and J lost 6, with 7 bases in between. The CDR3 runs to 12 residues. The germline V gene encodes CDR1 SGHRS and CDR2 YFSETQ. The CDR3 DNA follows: TGCGCCAGCAGCCTTCAACCCGGGGAGCTGTTTTTT. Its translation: CASSLQPGELFF.

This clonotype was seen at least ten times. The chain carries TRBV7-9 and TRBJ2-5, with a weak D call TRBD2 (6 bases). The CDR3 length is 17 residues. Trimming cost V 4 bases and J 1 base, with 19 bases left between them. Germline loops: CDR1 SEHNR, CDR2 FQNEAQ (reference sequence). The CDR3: CASSSRGNLNAQETQYF. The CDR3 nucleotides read TGTGCCAGCAGCTCGCGGGGAAACCTAAACGCCCAAGAGACCCAGTACTTC.